The table lists the clone carrying this TCR beta chain with many counts. Its specificity is not known. These data belong to a study of regulatory T cells in long-lasting Graves disease. General study points: Relative to newly diagnosed Graves' patients, persistent ones had lower TCR diversity.

The CDR3 spans 13 residues. Trimming cost V 1 base and J 4 bases, with 11 bases left between them. The germline CDR1 and CDR2 sequences are SQVTM and ANQGSEA. iRepertoire HTBI primers and Arm-PCR of CDR3 regions built TCR beta libraries. TCRdb passed the multiplex PCR reads through MiXCR, listing each CDR3 protein once. The sample includes over 400,000 distinct CDR3 sequences, roughly 15% of them seen just once. Time point of the sample: newly diagnosed GD, antithyroid drugs for less than 3 months. Extracted RNA from PBMCs served as the source of the TCR library. These same records also appear under a second study, on T cells in Graves' hyperthyroidism and ophthalmopathy.

The TCR was taken from a woman in her forties or fifties with Graves disease. The chain uses TRBV29-1 and TRBJ2-7, with D unclear. Here the sequenced sample was peripheral blood mononuclear cells (PBMCs), taken at new diagnosis, from a patient treated with antithyroid drugs. The CDR3 here is CSVEGGGQYEQYF. DNA for the CDR3: TGCAGCGTTGAAGGAGGCGGCCAATACGAGCAGTACTTC.